The 2 T cell receptor beta chains below were found in one sample sequenced in a study of monozygotic twins with inflammatory bowel disease. With the 5' RACE reads reprocessed, TCRdb shows one record per CDR3 protein and no DNA. The sample data list approximately 140,000 distinct CDR3 sequences. Sample: blood. Receptors originate from a human donor with ulcerative colitis or Crohn's disease, or a healthy co-twin of an affected twin (not recorded which).

The chain employs TRBV7-3 and TRBJ2-1. Germline CDR1 SGHTA, CDR2 FQGTGA. The CDR3 extends over 15 amino acids. CDR3 sequence reads: CASSLVVSSYNEQFF.

The V gene is TRBV20-1, the J gene TRBJ2-7; TCRdb outputs TRBD1, but without DNA this stays unchecked. Germline V CDR1 and CDR2: DFQATT, SNEGSKA (reference sequence). The CDR3 runs to 14 residues. The CDR3 is CSASKQGPGYEQYF.